The count of the clone carrying this TCR beta chain is one. This sample was included in a study of T cell changes during pregnancy in multiple sclerosis. From germline, CDR1 is SGHRS and CDR2 YFSETQ. The CDR3 contains 15 residues. Germline trimming cut 2 bases from V and 8 bases from J; bases unmatched to any gene: 4. Method: immunoSEQ multiplex PCR; TCRdb's copy keeps in-frame clones and lacks some. The sample includes 80,000 or so clones, just over 90% of them seen just once. The input for sequencing was peripheral blood, taken before pregnancy. The receptor comes from a female donor with multiple sclerosis, enrolled in a pregnancy study. The genes are TRBV5-1 and TRBJ2-1, with TRBD2 identical over 13 bases. The CDR3 DNA is TGCGCCAGCAGCTTCACTAGCGGGAGGGACGATGAGCAGTTCTTC. It codes for CASSFTSGRDDEQFF.